Below, one TCR beta chain is given with its context. Its antigen is undetermined. Method: immunoSEQ multiplex PCR; TCRdb's copy keeps in-frame clones and lacks some. The sample has roughly 140,000 clones; around 84% are singletons. The sample comes from a study of PD-1 blockade in classical Hodgkin lymphoma. Findings and limits, study-wide: Nothing has yet pinned down what causes the repertoire differences, possibly disease activity or prior therapy. The authors excluded patients who started nivolumab under 1 year after ASCT. Patients who responded completely had about the same baseline diversity as newly diagnosed patients.

Each patient's relapse followed autologous stem cell transplantation, and brentuximab vedotin exposure varied. There are 15 residues in the CDR3. V gave up 3 bases and J gave up 0 bases, with 9 bases separating them. Germline CDR1 and CDR2: MNHNS and SASEGT. Here the sequenced sample was peripheral blood mononuclear cells (PBMCs), taken before the second cycle of nivolumab. This receptor was identified in a human donor with classical Hodgkin lymphoma. The chain combines TRBV6-1 with TRBJ2-1; the D is unclear. The CDR3 here is CASSDTEPSYNEQFF. The CDR3 nucleotides read TGTGCCAGCAGTGATACGGAGCCCTCCTACAATGAGCAGTTCTTC.